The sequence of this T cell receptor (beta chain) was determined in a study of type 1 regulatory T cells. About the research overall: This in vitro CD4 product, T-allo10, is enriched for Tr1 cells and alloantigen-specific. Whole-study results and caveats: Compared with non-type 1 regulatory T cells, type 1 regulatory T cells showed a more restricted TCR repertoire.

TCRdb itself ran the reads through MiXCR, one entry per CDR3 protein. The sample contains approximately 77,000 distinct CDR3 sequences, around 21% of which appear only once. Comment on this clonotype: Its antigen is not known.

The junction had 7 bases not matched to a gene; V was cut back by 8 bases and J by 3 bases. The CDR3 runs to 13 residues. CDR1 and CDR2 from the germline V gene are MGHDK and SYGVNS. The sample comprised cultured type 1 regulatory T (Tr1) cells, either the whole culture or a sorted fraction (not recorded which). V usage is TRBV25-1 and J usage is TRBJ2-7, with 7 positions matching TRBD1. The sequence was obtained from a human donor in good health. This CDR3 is CASGRTGHYEQYF. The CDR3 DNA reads TGTGCCAGCGGCAGGACAGGCCACTACGAGCAGTACTTC.